This passage covers 7 T cell receptor beta chains from one sample sequenced in a study of blood T cells in healthy people across ages (dated by TCRdb to about 2015). Preparation of the library involved 5' RACE. TCRdb records Illumina HiSeq 2500 as the sequencer. A second roughly 6 to 12 cycle PCR used a sample-barcoded 5' primer and a J-beta primer mix. Clones were called with MiXCR by TCRdb after fastp trimmed the public reads at Q25, and only in-frame beta chains were retained. Identical CDR3 proteins give one entry, which carries the most common genes and DNA. The sample table contains some 1.4 million distinct CDR3 sequences; only one count was recorded for roughly 40% of them. The ten largest clones take up roughly 8.2% of the sample. Sequenced: blood. The origin of the receptors is a woman aged 18 to 35 in good health.

The rearrangement uses TRBV7-9 and TRBJ1-5, with TRBD1 identical over 8 bases. V lost 1 base, J lost 0 bases, and 5 bases stayed unmatched. The length of the CDR3 is 17 residues. CDR1 and CDR2 from the germline V gene are SEHNR and FQNEAQ (reference sequence). CDR3 loop: CASSLVRTGYSNQPQHF. The CDR3 DNA sequence: TGTGCCAGCAGCTTAGTTCGGACAGGGTATAGCAATCAGCCCCAGCATTTT. Full variable domain (remainder filled in from reference TRBV7-9 and TRBJ1-5): DTGVSQNPRHKITKRGQNVTFRCDPISEHNRLYWYRQTLGQGPEFLTYFQNEAQLEKSRLLSDRFSAERPKGSFSTLEIQRTEQGDSAMYLCASSLVRTGYSNQPQHFGDGTRLSIL.

The sample holds many counts of this clonotype. This chain links TRBV7-2 with TRBJ2-6, with no clear D. CDR1 and CDR2 (germline): SGHTA, FQGNSA. V shed 2 bases and J shed 2 bases, with 7 bases lying between them. The length of the CDR3 is 15 residues. DNA for the CDR3: TGTGCCAGCAGCTTAAAAGGCCCTGGGGCCAACGTCCTGACTTTC. Its translation: CASSLKGPGANVLTF. Full variable domain (missing parts from reference TRBV7-2 and TRBJ2-6): GAGVSQSPSNKVTEKGKDVELRCDPISGHTALYWYRQSLGQGLEFLIYFQGNSAPDKSGLPSDRFSAERTGGSVSTLTIQRTQQEDSAVYLCASSLKGPGANVLTFGAGSRLTVL.

This clonotype appeared many times. This sequence joins TRBV29-1 and TRBJ1-2; possible D gene TRBD1, 5 bases. Germline V gene lookup returns CDR1 SQVTM and CDR2 ANQGSEA. The CDR3 has 15 amino acids. Trimming removed 0 bases from V and 8 bases from J, with 19 bases in between. CDR3 residues: CSVEDPSRRSGGYTF. In DNA form, the CDR3 reads TGCAGCGTTGAAGACCCCTCTCGGCGTTCAGGGGGCTACACCTTC.

This clonotype was seen a few times. The chain combines TRBV12-3 or TRBV12-4 with TRBJ2-5; D remains ambiguous. The CDR3 contains 14 residues. Trimming cost V 2 bases and J 3 bases, with 10 bases left between them. CDR3 in DNA: TGTGCCAGCAGTTTACGCGGTATTAAAGAGACCCAGTACTTC. Translation gives CASSLRGIKETQYF.

The chain is built from TRBV10-3 and TRBJ2-7; D remains unclear. Trimming shortened V by 0 bases and J by 10 bases, and 10 bases separated the two germline ends. This CDR3 region has 12 residues. Per germline, CDR1 ENHRY and CDR2 SYGVKD. CDR3 bases: TGTGCCATCAGTGAGTCGTCAATTGCCCAGTACTTC. The encoded protein is CAISESSIAQYF.

Notes on this clonotype: The junction shows a germline mismatch at one end, possibly a read error. The rearrangement joins TRBV6-2 or TRBV6-3 to TRBJ2-1; the match to TRBD1 covers 7 bases. The germline CDR1 and CDR2 sequences are MNHEY and SVGEGT. The CDR3 consists of 13 residues. The CDR3 reads CATKRGPYKEQFF. DNA for the CDR3: TGTGCCACGAAGAGGGGGCCCTACAAGGAGCAGTTCTTC.

The rearrangement joins TRBV4-1 to TRBJ1-1; TRBD1 is a possible D gene (6 bases). V lost 5 bases and J 4 bases, leaving 17 bases between the germline ends. The CDR3 covers 15 residues. In germline, CDR1 is MGHRA, CDR2 YSYEKL. CDR3 amino acids: CASSVQGEGGTEAFF. The CDR3 nucleotides are TGCGCCAGCAGCGTACAGGGAGAAGGAGGCACTGAAGCTTTCTTT.